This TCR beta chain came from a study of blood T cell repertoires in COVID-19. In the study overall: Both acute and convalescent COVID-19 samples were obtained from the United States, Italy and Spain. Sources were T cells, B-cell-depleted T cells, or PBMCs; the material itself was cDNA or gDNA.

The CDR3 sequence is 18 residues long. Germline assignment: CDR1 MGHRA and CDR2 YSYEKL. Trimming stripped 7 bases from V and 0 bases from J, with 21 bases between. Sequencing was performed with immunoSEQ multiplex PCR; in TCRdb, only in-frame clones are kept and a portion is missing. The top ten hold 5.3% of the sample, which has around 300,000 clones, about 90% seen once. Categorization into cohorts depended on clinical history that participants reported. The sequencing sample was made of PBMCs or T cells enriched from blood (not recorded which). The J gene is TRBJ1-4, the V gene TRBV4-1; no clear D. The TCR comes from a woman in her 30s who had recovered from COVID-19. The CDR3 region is CASTSRPGSDATNEKLFF. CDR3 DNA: TGCGCCAGCACCTCAAGGCCCGGAAGCGATGCAACTAATGAAAAACTGTTTTTT.